One and the same sample provided the 16 T cell receptor beta chains below, sequenced in a study of T-cell reconstitution after alpha-beta-depleted transplantation in children. The TCRbeta library incorporated unique molecular identifiers. TCRdb re-derived calls from the PCR reads in MiXCR, one entry per CDR3 protein. The sample yields some 600,000 distinct CDR3 sequences, 10% to 15% seen once. Sequenced here: PBMCs, mostly from graft donor cells, sampled 360 days after TCRalphabeta/CD19-depleted stem cell transplant. The receptors originated from a male patient younger than 18 who had a stem cell transplant for acute myeloid leukemia, so the T cells may come from the graft donor.

This clonotype was counted between two and nine times. At one end, the junction sequence differs from germline, possibly due to a read error. The chain links TRBV3-1 to TRBJ1-4; 8 bases are a match to TRBD1. In germline, CDR1 is LGHDT, CDR2 YNNKEL (reference sequence). The CDR3 is made up of 17 amino acids. Here the CDR3 DNA reads TGTGCCAGCAGTCAAGGGGACAGGAGACCAACTAATGAAAAACTGTTTTTT. Amino acids: CASSQGDRRPTNEKLFF.

This clonotype has only a few counts. The chain has TRBV30 and TRBJ2-1; tentative D call: TRBD2 (6 bases). V lost 3 bases and J lost 1, with 10 bases in between. The CDR3 has 14 residues. The germline V gene has CDR1 GTSNPN and CDR2 SVGIG (reference sequence). In DNA form, the CDR3 reads TGTGCCTGGAGGCAGCGGGTATCCTACAATGAGCAGTTCTTC. It codes for CAWRQRVSYNEQFF.

This clonotype occurred many times. For the CDR3, the DNA is TGTGCCACCAGCAGAGATCCCATGACTAGCGGGGTGTCCTACGAGCAGTACTTC. This translates into CATSRDPMTSGVSYEQYF. The chain employs TRBV15 and TRBJ2-7; 11 bases are shared with TRBD2. CDR1 is LNHNV and CDR2 is YYDKDF in the germline V gene (reference sequence). The ends lost 0 bases at V and 1 base at J; junction bases unmatched: 8. The CDR3 consists of 18 residues.

This clonotype showed up just a few times. The chain carries TRBV29-1 and TRBJ2-1, with TRBD1 matching over 8 bases. Trimming cost V 4 bases and J 13 bases; bases outside gene matches: 3. The CDR3 extends over 10 amino acids. Looked up from germline, CDR1 is SQVTM and CDR2 is ANQGSEA. The CDR3 DNA sequence: TGCAGCGTTGGACAGGGGCTACAGTTCTTC. Amino acids: CSVGQGLQFF.

There are many counts of this clonotype. V usage is TRBV6-2 or TRBV6-3 and J usage is TRBJ2-7; D is unresolved. V was shortened by 2 bases and J by 7 bases, with 12 bases between the two germline ends. There are 13 residues in the CDR3. Germline CDR1 reads MNHEY; CDR2 reads SVGEGT. The CDR3, as DNA: TGTGCCAGCAGTTACCTATACGGATATGAGCAGTACTTC. Encoded protein: CASSYLYGYEQYF.

The rearrangement links TRBV7-9 to TRBJ2-2; TRBD1 or TRBD2 may be the D gene (5 bases each). CDR1 and CDR2 (germline): SEHNR, FQNEAQ (reference sequence). Trimming removed 6 bases from V and 11 bases from J, with 13 bases in between. The CDR3 spans 12 residues. This CDR3 reads CASRGLRDELFF. DNA for the CDR3: TGTGCCAGCAGAGGGCTCCGGGACGAGCTGTTTTTT.

The chain couples TRBV4-2 to TRBJ2-7, with 7 bases fitting TRBD1. CDR1 is LGHNA and CDR2 is YNFKEQ in the germline V gene. CDR3 length: 15 residues. V gave up 1 base and J gave up 7 bases; unmatched junction bases: 10. The CDR3 DNA follows: TGTGCCAGCAGCCAAGGGGATACAGGGGTGAGGGAGCAGTACTTC. The encoded protein is CASSQGDTGVREQYF.

This clonotype was picked up a small number of times. V is TRBV20-1 and J is TRBJ2-7; D possibly matches TRBD1 or TRBD2 (5 bases each). The CDR3 loop spans 13 amino acids. The germline V gene encodes CDR1 DFQATT and CDR2 SNEGSKA (reference sequence). Trimming left V 1 base short and J 6 bases short, with 13 bases between. The CDR3 DNA reads as TGCAGTGCTAGAGGTGGGGGAGAGGGCGAGCAGTACTTC. It is translated as CSARGGGEGEQYF.

In its sample, this clonotype was seen a few times. The rearrangement links TRBV4-3 to TRBJ2-7, with no clear D. This CDR3 comprises 13 residues. The germline V and J ends were trimmed by 3 bases and 6 bases, with 12 bases remaining between them. Germline loops: CDR1 LGHNA, CDR2 YSLEER. As DNA, the CDR3 is TGCGCCAGCAGCCACGATCGGTGGACCGAGCAGTACTTC. The encoded protein is CASSHDRWTEQYF.

This clonotype was seen more than once but under ten times. This chain joins TRBV20-1 and TRBJ2-6; D is unclear. The germline gives CDR1 DFQATT, CDR2 SNEGSKA (reference sequence). This CDR3 comprises 15 residues. V dropped 0 bases and J dropped 2 bases, with 8 bases sitting between them. The chain's CDR3 is CSARDRRAGANVLTF. DNA of the CDR3: TGCAGTGCTAGAGATCGAAGGGCTGGGGCCAACGTCCTGACTTTC.

This chain's CDR3 is CASSLGGVSTDTQYF. The CDR3 DNA reads TGTGCCAGCAGTTTAGGGGGGGTAAGCACAGATACGCAGTATTTT. The V and J genes are TRBV28 and TRBJ2-3; 7 bases agree with TRBD2. V shed 2 bases and J 0 bases; nucleotides not matched to a gene: 2. This CDR3 has 15 residues. Germline CDR1 and CDR2: MDHEN and SYDVKM. Drawing the rest from reference TRBV28 and TRBJ2-3, the complete variable domain is DVKVTQSSRYLVKRTGEKVFLECVQDMDHENMFWYRQDPGLGLRLIYFSYDVKMKEKGDIPEGYSVSREKKERFSLILESASTNQTSMYLCASSLGGVSTDTQYFGPGTRLTVL.

In this sample, this clonotype turned up a few times. The chain links TRBV28 to TRBJ1-5; TRBD1 agrees at 7 bases. The V gene end was trimmed by 2 bases and the J gene end by 0 bases; junction bases not matched to a gene: 1. The length of the CDR3 is 15 residues. The germline gives CDR1 MDHEN, CDR2 SYDVKM. The CDR3 sequence is CASSLGTASNQPQHF. In DNA form, the CDR3 reads TGTGCCAGCAGTTTAGGGACAGCTAGCAATCAGCCCCAGCATTTT.

This clonotype was picked up many times. The chain couples TRBV12-3 or TRBV12-4 to TRBJ2-2; the D is unclear. V lost 3 bases and J 0 bases, leaving 5 bases between the germline ends. The CDR3 is 14 residues long. The CDR3 here is CASSFEANTGELFF. DNA for the CDR3: TGTGCCAGCAGTTTCGAGGCGAACACCGGGGAGCTGTTTTTT.

The chain carries TRBV20-1 and TRBJ2-3; D is unresolved. V was trimmed by 2 bases and J by 2 bases, leaving 11 bases between them. CDR1 is DFQATT, CDR2 SNEGSKA, per germline (reference sequence). The CDR3 has 14 residues. This CDR3 is CSARRTSPTDTQYF. DNA of the CDR3: TGCAGTGCTAGAAGGACGTCCCCCACAGATACGCAGTATTTT.

The V and J genes are TRBV5-6 and TRBJ2-5, with 8 bases identical to TRBD1. CDR1 and CDR2 (germline): SGHDT, YYEEEE. This CDR3 spans 14 amino acids. Trimming at V came to 4 bases and at J to 5 bases, leaving 7 bases not matched to a gene. Here the CDR3 DNA reads TGTGCCAGCAGCGGTACGACAGGGGCGGAGACCCAGTACTTC. It codes for CASSGTTGAETQYF. Filled out from reference TRBV5-6 and TRBJ2-5, the complete variable domain reads DAGVTQSPTHLIKTRGQQVTLRCSPKSGHDTVSWYQQALGQGPQFIFQYYEEEERQRGNFPDRFSGHQFPNYSSELNVNALLLGDSALYLCASSGTTGAETQYFGPGTRLLVL.

In its sample, this clonotype was seen many times. The chain joins TRBV29-1 to TRBJ2-1, with TRBD2 matching over 7 bases. Germline trimming cut 1 base from V and 4 bases from J; bases unmatched to any gene: 10. CDR1 and CDR2 from the germline V gene are SQVTM and ANQGSEA. The CDR3 spans 16 residues. DNA for the CDR3: TGCAGCGTTGAAGCCCCGGGCCTAGCGGTTTACAATGAGCAGTTCTTC. The encoded protein is CSVEAPGLAVYNEQFF.